This T cell receptor (beta chain) was documented in a study of radiotherapy plus CTLA-4 blockade in lung cancer. Across the whole study: Among patients, roughly 17% showed objective responses, and approximately 31% had disease control. Study-level findings and limits: Among blood TCR repertoires after radiotherapy plus ipilimumab, tumor-derived clones expanded.

TCRdb's table, derived via immunoSEQ multiplex PCR, lists solely in-frame clones and lacks some. The table includes roughly 110,000 clones, about four fifths detected once. On this clone itself: Its target is not known.

The CDR3 is made up of 15 amino acids. The V gene end was trimmed by 0 bases and the J gene end by 2 bases; junction bases not matched to a gene: 5. The V gene's germline CDR1 is SGHTS and CDR2 YDEGEE. The chain uses TRBV5-8 and TRBJ2-7, with 7 bases aligning to TRBD1. The sequence was collected from a human donor with non-small cell lung cancer that progressed on radiotherapy plus ipilimumab. Some clones in this sample may be carry-over from other donors' samples. The material sequenced was peripheral blood, taken from a patient treated with radiotherapy plus ipilimumab. CDR3 DNA sequence: TGTGCCAGCAGCTTGGGATCGGGACAGACCTACGAGCAGTACTTC. It is translated as CASSLGSGQTYEQYF.